Shown below are 6 T cell receptor beta chains from a single sample sequenced in a study of shared clonotypes between healthy human individuals. Produced via immunoSEQ multiplex PCR; TCRdb's table is partial and in-frame only. The data show approximately 1.5 million clones, roughly 98% seen once. Sequenced sample: naive CD4+ T cells sorted from blood. Subset of the sample: CD45RA+ positively selected. These receptors all stem from a man aged 25-40 years in good health.

This clone was seen a single time. V gene TRBV18 combines with J gene TRBJ1-5; 8 nucleotides match TRBD1. V dropped 4 bases and J dropped 2; count of bases not matched to a gene: 7. The CDR3 covers 16 residues. Germline V gene data show CDR1 as KGHSH and CDR2 as LQKENI. In DNA form, the CDR3 reads TGTGCCAGCTCACTCGGACAGGGCGGAGGCAATCAGCCCCAGCATTTT. Its translation: CASSLGQGGGNQPQHF.

The chain has TRBV5-1 and TRBJ2-7, with 9 bases identical to TRBD1. The CDR3 has 15 amino acids. V lost 0 bases to trimming and J lost 4 bases; unmatched junction nucleotides: 5. The germline V gene has CDR1 SGHRS and CDR2 YFSETQ. Here the CDR3 reads CASSLAGQGLYEQYF. DNA of the CDR3: TGCGCCAGCAGCTTGGCGGGACAGGGTTTGTACGAGCAGTACTTC.

Of note for this clone: This sample also contains other DNA sequences that code for the same CDR3. This rearrangement joins TRBV19 to TRBJ2-2; D is unclear. The CDR3 extends over 16 amino acids. CDR1 is LNHDA, CDR2 SQIVND, per germline (reference sequence). V was pared by 3 bases and J by 1 base, with 12 bases between. CDR3 nucleotides: TGTGCCAGTAGTATTGTTGGCGGCTTGAACACCGGGGAGCTGTTTTTT. Translated: CASSIVGGLNTGELFF.

The chain is built from TRBV14 and TRBJ2-3; D remains ambiguous. Trimming pared 6 bases from V and 0 bases from J, leaving 13 bases between. CDR3 size: 15 residues. CDR1 is SGHDN and CDR2 is FVKESK in the germline V gene. In nucleotides, the CDR3 is TGTGCCAGCAGTCGGCCCCTTCCTAGCACAGATACGCAGTATTTT. It yields the protein CASSRPLPSTDTQYF. Complete variable domain (other parts from reference TRBV14 and TRBJ2-3): EAGVTQFPSHSVIEKGQTVTLRCDPISGHDNLYWYRRVMGKEIKFLLHFVKESKQDESGMPNNRFLAERTGGTYSTLKVQPAELEDSGVYFCASSRPLPSTDTQYFGPGTRLTVL.

The CDR3 nucleotides read TGTGCCAGCAGCCCCACTCCAGGGCAGTCCTACGAGCAGTACTTC. Its translation is CASSPTPGQSYEQYF. This rearrangement joins TRBV7-2 to TRBJ2-7; maybe TRBD1 (5 bases). V dropped 5 bases and J dropped 1 base, with 15 bases sitting between them. Germline CDR1 reads SGHTA; CDR2 reads FQGNSA. This CDR3 has 15 residues.

The gene calls are TRBV10-3 and TRBJ1-5, with TRBD1 identical over 9 bases. With V trimmed by 5 bases and J by 7 bases, 0 bases remained unmatched. The CDR3 covers 12 residues. Germline CDR1 reads ENHRY; CDR2 reads SYGVKD. CDR3 sequence (DNA): TGTGCCATCAGTACAGGGGGCCAGCCCCAGCATTTT. Protein: CAISTGGQPQHF.